Reported below is one T cell receptor (beta chain). The data are from a study of OX40 agonist ivuxolimab in advanced cancers. Germline loops: CDR1 SGHRS, CDR2 YFSETQ. Trimming took off 1 base at V and 0 bases at J, with 11 bases between the two ends. The CDR3 loop spans 16 amino acids. Patients were ineligible given autoimmune disease history or systemic immunosuppression. TCRdb's table, derived via immunoSEQ multiplex PCR, lists solely in-frame clones and lacks some. The sample has 65,000 to 100,000 clones, around 85% seen once. Material: CD4+ or CD8+ T cells sorted from blood, obtained in a trial of the OX40 agonist ivuxolimab. The chain recombines TRBV5-1 with TRBJ2-1; tentative D call: TRBD2 (6 bases). The origin of this receptor is an adult with an advanced solid tumor such as melanoma, head and neck, liver or kidney cancer. CDR3 bases: TGCGCCAGCAGCTTGATTGGGAGGAGCTCCTACAATGAGCAGTTCTTC. Protein sequence: CASSLIGRSSYNEQFF.